Presented here are 17 T cell receptor beta chains from one specimen sequenced in a study of blood T cells in healthy people across ages. The authors ran a second PCR of roughly 6 to 12 cycles using a sample-barcoded 5' primer and a J-beta primer mix. Using its own MiXCR run on the 5' RACE reads, TCRdb lists one record per CDR3 protein. Of roughly 730,000 distinct CDR3 sequences listed, roughly 50% are singletons. Specimen: blood. Every receptor here comes from a man aged 35-49 years in good health.

V and J are TRBV6-5 and TRBJ2-5; 8 bases are a match to TRBD2. The CDR3 consists of 16 residues. Looked up from germline, CDR1 is MNHEY and CDR2 is SVGAGI. V was pared by 4 bases and J by 11 bases, with 18 bases of the junction left unmatched. CDR3 region: CASSFQAGVRPDEQYF. The CDR3 nucleotides are TGTGCCAGCAGTTTCCAAGCGGGAGTACGTCCAGATGAGCAGTACTTC.

The rearrangement joins TRBV19 to TRBJ1-1; no definite D call. V dropped 8 bases and J dropped 10 bases, with 17 bases sitting between them. The germline gives CDR1 LNHDA, CDR2 SQIVND (reference sequence). The CDR3 is made up of 12 amino acids. CDR3 DNA: TGTGCCAGTGGGCCTGGGGAGGGAGGAGCTTTCTTT. Its translation is CASGPGEGGAFF. Full variable domain (outside the CDR3, taken from reference TRBV19 and TRBJ1-1): DGGITQSPKYLFRKEGQNVTLSCEQNLNHDAMYWYRQDPGQGLRLIYYSQIVNDFQKGDIAEGYSVSREKKESFPLTVTSAQKNPTAFYLCASGPGEGGAFFGQGTRLTVV.

This chain connects TRBV7-2 to TRBJ2-4; 8 bases map to TRBD1. The J call may be faulty, since TRBJ2-7 better matches the DNA end. The CDR3 has 15 residues. Per germline, CDR1 SGHTA and CDR2 FQGNSA. The CDR3 coding sequence is TGTGCCAGCAGCCCCTGGACAGGGTACGGTTACGAGCAGTACTTC. This codes for CASSPWTGYGYEQYF.

This rearrangement joins TRBV4-3 to TRBJ1-4; D not resolved. The CDR3 spans 20 residues. V was trimmed by 0 bases and J by 0 bases, leaving 20 bases between them. Germline CDR1 is LGHNA and CDR2 is YSLEER. The CDR3, as DNA: TGCGCCAGCAGCCAAGATCAGTACCGGACTGGCCTGGCAACTAATGAAAAACTGTTTTTT. This encodes CASSQDQYRTGLATNEKLFF.

The table lists this clonotype with a few counts. The genes are TRBV20-1 and TRBJ2-3; D call uncertain. The CDR3 is 13 residues long. The V gene lost 6 bases and the J gene lost 1 base, with 11 bases spanning the gap. CDR1 DFQATT and CDR2 SNEGSKA come from the germline V gene (reference sequence). The CDR3 DNA is TGCAGTGCCCTTCCAAGGGGCACAGATACGCAGTATTTT. This sequence encodes CSALPRGTDTQYF.

This chain links TRBV4-3 with TRBJ1-2; no reliable D call. Germline CDR1 LGHNA, CDR2 YSLEER. The CDR3 is 16 amino acids. Deletions cut 0 bases from V and 2 bases from J, with 13 bases between. CDR3 nucleotides: TGCGCCAGCAGCCAAGAGGGTAGCGCTTTCAACTATGGCTACACCTTC. It specifies CASSQEGSAFNYGYTF.

The genes are TRBV7-3 and TRBJ1-1; D uncertain. The germline V gene has CDR1 SGHTA and CDR2 FQGTGA. The CDR3 loop spans 14 amino acids. Trimming left V 6 bases short and J 0 bases short, with 11 bases between. CDR3 coding DNA: TGTGCCAGCAGTCCGGGCCACATGAACACTGAAGCTTTCTTT. This encodes CASSPGHMNTEAFF.

This clonotype was recorded only once. The chain employs TRBV7-8 and TRBJ2-5; D is ambiguous. V was shortened by 2 bases and J by 3 bases, with 7 bases between the two germline ends. This CDR3 contains 13 residues. Germline loops: CDR1 SGHVS, CDR2 FQNEAQ. DNA of the CDR3: TGTGCCAGCAGCTTATTAGGGAAAGAGACCCAGTACTTC. This encodes CASSLLGKETQYF.

This clonotype was observed a handful of times. The V gene is TRBV29-1, the J gene TRBJ2-7; 9 bases line up with TRBD1. This CDR3 is built from 14 residues. V lost 2 bases to trimming and J lost 5 bases; unmatched junction nucleotides: 7. Germline V lookup: CDR1 SQVTM, CDR2 ANQGSEA. CDR3 loop: CSVETRTGAHEQYF. CDR3 nucleotide sequence: TGCAGCGTTGAAACTCGGACAGGGGCTCACGAGCAGTACTTC.

This clonotype appeared a few times. The chain joins TRBV9 to TRBJ2-1, with 13 bases that match TRBD2. Trimming removed 3 bases from V and 0 bases from J; junction bases left unmatched: 3. Per germline, CDR1 SGDLS and CDR2 YYNGEE. This CDR3 contains 17 residues. The DNA of the CDR3 is TGTGCCAGCAGCGGGACTAGCGGGAGTGGCTCCTACAATGAGCAGTTCTTC. Translating gives CASSGTSGSGSYNEQFF.

V usage is TRBV6-2 or TRBV6-3 and J usage is TRBJ1-2; the match to TRBD1 covers 8 bases. V was pared by 8 bases and J by 5 bases, with 4 bases of the junction left unmatched. There are 12 residues in the CDR3. The V gene's germline CDR1 is MNHEY and CDR2 SVGEGT. The CDR3 DNA sequence: TGTGCCAGCGAACAGGGGGAATATGGCTACACCTTC. It translates to CASEQGEYGYTF.

The chain links TRBV2 to TRBJ2-3, with 7 bases matching TRBD2. The V and J ends lost 5 bases and 2 bases, in that order; junction bases with no gene match: 10. CDR3 length: 16 amino acids. The germline gives CDR1 SNHLY, CDR2 FYNNEI. CDR3 bases: TGTGCCAGCAGTCTGCCCCTAGCGGAACTCACAGATACGCAGTATTTT. It is translated as CASSLPLAELTDTQYF. Drawing the rest from reference TRBV2 and TRBJ2-3, the complete variable domain is EPEVTQTPSHQVTQMGQEVILRCVPISNHLYFYWYRQILGQKVEFLVSFYNNEISEKSEIFDDQFSVERPDGSNFTLKIRSTKLEDSAMYFCASSLPLAELTDTQYFGPGTRLTVL.

The genes are TRBV20-1 and TRBJ2-1; the D is unclear. The V end lost 6 bases, the J end lost 0 bases, and 6 bases lay between the germline ends. The germline V gene has CDR1 DFQATT and CDR2 SNEGSKA (reference sequence). The CDR3 extends over 12 amino acids. The CDR3: CSAEGSYNEQFF. The DNA of the CDR3 is TGCAGTGCAGAAGGCTCCTACAATGAGCAGTTCTTC.

This clonotype was seen a few times. J is TRBJ2-7 and V is TRBV5-8; D is unresolved. The V gene's germline CDR1 is SGHTS and CDR2 YDEGEE. The CDR3 runs to 12 residues. V was cut by 5 bases and J by 3 bases, with 9 bases left in between. The CDR3 here is CASRANNYEQYF. The CDR3 DNA reads TGTGCCAGCAGGGCTAATAACTACGAGCAGTACTTC.

This clonotype was observed a handful of times. One end of the junction does not line up with germline, which may come from a read error. V is TRBV7-7 and J is TRBJ2-1; D could derive from TRBD1 or TRBD2 (6 bases each). Germline loops: CDR1 SSHAT, CDR2 FNYEAQ (reference sequence). CDR3 length equals 18 residues. The CDR3 here is CASSPGPSAPTRGDEQFF. The DNA of the CDR3 is TGTGCTAGCAGCCCGGGACCGTCGGCTCCTACTAGGGGGGATGAGCAGTTCTTC.

This chain links TRBV29-1 with TRBJ2-7; D remains unclear. CDR3 length equals 11 residues. CDR1 and CDR2 from the germline V gene are SQVTM and ANQGSEA. Trimming removed 5 bases at V and 2 bases at J, with 7 bases between. CDR3 amino acids: CSVLTAYEQYF. CDR3 in DNA: TGCAGCGTTCTCACAGCCTACGAGCAGTACTTC.

The chain combines TRBV6-6 with TRBJ2-7; D possibly uses TRBD1 or TRBD2 (5 bases each). This CDR3 comprises 14 residues. Trimming cost V 7 bases and J 5 bases, with 18 bases left between them. Per germline, CDR1 MNHNY and CDR2 SVGAGI (reference sequence). The CDR3 sequence: CASTYSRGRDEQYF. For the CDR3, the DNA is TGTGCCAGCACCTACAGTCGGGGCAGGGACGAGCAGTACTTC.